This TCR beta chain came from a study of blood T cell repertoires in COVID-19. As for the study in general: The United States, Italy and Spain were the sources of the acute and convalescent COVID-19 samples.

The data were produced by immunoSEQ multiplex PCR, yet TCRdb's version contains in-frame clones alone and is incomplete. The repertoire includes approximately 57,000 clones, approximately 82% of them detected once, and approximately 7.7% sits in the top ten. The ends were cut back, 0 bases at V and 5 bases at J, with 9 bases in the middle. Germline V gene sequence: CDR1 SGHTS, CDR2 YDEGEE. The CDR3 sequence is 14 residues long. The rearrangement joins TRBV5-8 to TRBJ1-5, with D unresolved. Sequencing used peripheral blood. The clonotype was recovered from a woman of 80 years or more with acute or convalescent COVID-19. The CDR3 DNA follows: TGTGCCAGCAGCTTGGGGGAGCGCTATCAGCCCCAGCATTTT. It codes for CASSLGERYQPQHF.